These 17 T cell receptor beta chains were all obtained from the same sample, sequenced in a study of PD-L1 blockade in urothelial cancer listed by TCRdb under 2017. To prepare the library, the immunoSEQ multiplex PCR assay was applied. The immuneACCESS repertoire file appears here via TCRdb, limited to in-frame rearrangements. These files lack a portion of the clones; in checked studies, under half of the deficit traces to unresolved V genes, and the cause of the others is not known. The sample yields fewer than 50,000 clones; approximately 90% were counted once. The ten largest clones add up to roughly 8% of the sample. This sample comprised PBMCs, obtained around atezolizumab (anti-PD-L1) treatment. Source of these receptors: a man between 65 and 80 years old with urothelial cancer.

V is TRBV6-4 and J is TRBJ1-1, with 7 bases that match TRBD1. Germline lookup yields CDR1 MRHNA and CDR2 SNTAGT. The length of the CDR3 is 13 residues. After removal of 5 bases from V and 10 bases from J, the junction contained 10 bases not matched to a gene. The CDR3 bases are TGTGCCAGCAGTCTAGGAGAAGGGGGCACAGCTTTCTTT. It translates to CASSLGEGGTAFF.

The rearrangement links TRBV5-1 to TRBJ2-3, with D possibly matching TRBD2 (5 bases). Germline assignment: CDR1 SGHRS and CDR2 YFSETQ. The CDR3 runs to 16 residues. V was clipped by 2 bases and J by 2 bases, with 15 bases between them. CDR3 residues: CASSFGERSDTDTQYF. CDR3 DNA: TGCGCCAGCAGCTTCGGGGAGCGGTCCGACACAGATACGCAGTATTTT.

This rearrangement joins TRBV13 to TRBJ1-4, with D unclear. Germline V lookup: CDR1 PRHDT, CDR2 FYEKMQ (reference sequence). The CDR3 is made up of 15 amino acids. V was clipped by 0 bases and J by 0 bases, with 5 bases between them. The CDR3 sequence: CASSLGYSTNEKLFF. Written as DNA, the CDR3 is TGTGCCAGCAGCTTAGGGTACTCAACTAATGAAAAACTGTTTTTT.

The chain combines TRBV2 with TRBJ2-5; TRBD1 aligns across 9 bases. The CDR3 covers 16 residues. Germline CDR1 reads SNHLY; CDR2 reads FYNNEI. The junction had 9 bases not matched to a gene; V was cut back by 6 bases and J by 1 base. CDR3 in DNA: TGTGCCAGCAGAGGGGGACAGGGAGGGGTCCAAGAGACCCAGTACTTC. This translates into CASRGGQGGVQETQYF. The complete variable domain, with remaining parts taken from reference TRBV2 and TRBJ2-5, reads EPEVTQTPSHQVTQMGQEVILRCVPISNHLYFYWYRQILGQKVEFLVSFYNNEISEKSEIFDDQFSVERPDGSNFTLKIRSTKLEDSAMYFCASRGGQGGVQETQYFGPGTRLLVL.

The chain joins TRBV11-1 to TRBJ2-3; D gene ambiguous. This CDR3 spans 15 amino acids. Trimming took 2 bases from V and 0 from J, leaving 9 bases between them. Germline V gives CDR1 SGHAT, CDR2 FQDESV (reference sequence). Here the CDR3 DNA reads TGTGCCAGCAGCTTAAGACTTCGTAGCACAGATACGCAGTATTTT. Residues: CASSLRLRSTDTQYF.

V is TRBV28 and J is TRBJ1-5; D possibly corresponds to TRBD1 (6 bases). With 6 bases removed from V and 6 bases from J, the gap between germline ends came to 15 bases. The CDR3 extends over 14 amino acids. Germline lookup yields CDR1 MDHEN and CDR2 SYDVKM. The CDR3 DNA is TGTGCCAGCAGCCCCACAGGGCTTGGTCAGCCCCAGCATTTT. Translation gives CASSPTGLGQPQHF.

The genes are TRBV27 and TRBJ1-1; no firm D call. Germline-derived CDR1 and CDR2 are MNHEY and SMNVEV (reference sequence). V lost 8 bases to trimming and J lost 1 base, with 14 bases between them. There are 14 residues in the CDR3. The CDR3 region is CASRSQATNTEAFF. The CDR3 DNA is TGTGCCAGCCGGTCTCAGGCGACGAACACTGAAGCTTTCTTT.

The chain uses TRBV5-4 and TRBJ2-7; TRBD2 aligns across 10 bases. CDR1 is SGHNT, CDR2 YYREEE, per germline (reference sequence). The CDR3 has 15 residues. V shed 3 bases, J shed 2 bases, and the junction held 5 bases outside the gene matches. The CDR3 sequence: CASSSSGRAPYEQYF. The CDR3 DNA follows: TGTGCCAGCAGCTCGAGCGGGAGGGCCCCCTACGAGCAGTACTTC.

The chain joins TRBV6-1 to TRBJ2-5; 10 positions agree with TRBD2. The CDR3 is 17 residues long. Germline CDR1 MNHNS, CDR2 SASEGT. Losses at the gene ends were 4 bases for V and 5 bases for J; bases not matched to a gene: 13. Written as DNA, the CDR3 is TGTGCCAGCAGTGCGCTACAAATAGCGGGAGGAGGGGAGACCCAGTACTTC. This translates into CASSALQIAGGGETQYF.

The rearrangement uses TRBV7-8 and TRBJ2-7; 10 nucleotides match TRBD2. CDR3 length equals 14 residues. Germline trimming cut 6 bases from V and 1 base from J; bases unmatched to any gene: 3. Germline V lookup: CDR1 SGHVS, CDR2 FQNEAQ. CDR3 bases: TGTGCCAGCAGTCAACTAGCGGGGTCCTACGAGCAGTACTTC. Translating gives CASSQLAGSYEQYF.

The chain links TRBV19 to TRBJ2-2; 10 bases are a match to TRBD1. Per germline, CDR1 LNHDA and CDR2 SQIVND (reference sequence). This CDR3 is built from 16 residues. V lost 0 bases and J lost 5; bases outside the gene matches: 3. In DNA form, the CDR3 reads TGTGCCAGTAGTATAGAGGGACAGGGGCGTACCGGGGAGCTGTTTTTT. Its translation: CASSIEGQGRTGELFF.

V gene TRBV28 combines with J gene TRBJ1-2, with D hard to call. This CDR3 region has 14 residues. V dropped 5 bases and J dropped 4 bases, with 14 bases sitting between them. Germline lookup yields CDR1 MDHEN and CDR2 SYDVKM. The CDR3 bases are TGTGCCAGCAGTCTTTCCGGCGGAGGCTATGGCTACACCTTC. Protein product: CASSLSGGGYGYTF.

The J gene is TRBJ2-2, the V gene TRBV7-3; the D gene is possibly TRBD2 (5 bases). The germline gives CDR1 SGHTA, CDR2 FQGTGA. V dropped 2 bases and J dropped 5 bases, with 18 bases sitting between them. The CDR3 is 17 amino acids. The CDR3 DNA sequence: TGTGCCAGCAGCTTATTTGGTCCGATCGGGGAGACCGGGGAGCTGTTTTTT. Residues: CASSLFGPIGETGELFF.

The gene calls are TRBV5-6 and TRBJ1-1; D is unresolved. Per the germline V gene, CDR1 is SGHDT and CDR2 is YYEEEE. V dropped 3 bases and J dropped 0 bases, with 12 bases sitting between them. This CDR3 has 15 amino acids. DNA for the CDR3: TGTGCCAGCAGCTGGGTCGGGGTCTTGAACACTGAAGCTTTCTTT. It is translated as CASSWVGVLNTEAFF.

J is TRBJ1-5 and V is TRBV27; 7 bases are a match to TRBD1. The CDR3 totals 13 residues. Germline V gene lookup returns CDR1 MNHEY and CDR2 SMNVEV (reference sequence). The V segment lost 3 bases and the J segment 7 bases; nucleotides outside the gene matches: 3. In DNA form, the CDR3 reads TGTGCCAGCAGTTTTACAGGGGAACAGCCCCAGCATTTT. Its translation: CASSFTGEQPQHF.

This sequence joins TRBV18 and TRBJ2-2; 8 nucleotides align to TRBD2. J was trimmed by 6 bases and V by 6 bases; bases with no gene match: 12. CDR1 and CDR2 (germline): KGHSH, LQKENI. This CDR3 is built from 16 residues. This CDR3 is CASSQPGAGEAGELFF. The CDR3 bases are TGTGCCAGCTCCCAGCCGGGAGCGGGAGAGGCCGGGGAGCTGTTTTTT. Variable domain in full (rest from reference TRBV18 and TRBJ2-2): NAGVMQNPRHLVRRRGQEARLRCSPMKGHSHVYWYRQLPEEGLKFMVYLQKENIIDESGMPKERFSAEFPKEGPSILRIQQVVRGDSAAYFCASSQPGAGEAGELFFGEGSRLTVL.

The chain carries TRBV5-6 and TRBJ1-2, with 8 bases aligning to TRBD1. Germline assignment: CDR1 SGHDT and CDR2 YYEEEE. V gave up 0 bases and J gave up 8 bases; unmatched junction bases: 6. This CDR3 is 14 amino acids long. DNA of the CDR3: TGTGCCAGCAGCTTGGGGGTCCGGACAGGGGGCTACACCTTC. Encoded protein: CASSLGVRTGGYTF.